The 31 T cell receptor beta chains listed next were all sequenced from one sample in a study of identical twins (dated by TCRdb to 2016 to 2018). Library preparation used 5' RACE. Sequencing was performed on an Illumina HiSeq 2000. TCRdb reworked the public reads: Q25 trimming with fastp, MiXCR clone assembly, productive beta chains retained. Rows with a matching CDR3 protein are joined into one entry that keeps the most common DNA and genes. This sample holds about 690,000 distinct CDR3 sequences; around 5.7% were observed only once. The ten largest clones take up 1.5% to 2% of the sample. The sample was naive T cells sorted from blood. The meaning of the sample's cell subset or site label: cells isolated with a human naive T-cell isolation kit. Source of these receptors: a man aged 18 to 29 in good health.

This clonotype was seen more than once but under ten times. V and J are TRBV7-8 and TRBJ1-5; TRBD1 might be the D (5 bases). V lost 4 bases and J 3 bases, leaving 16 bases between the germline ends. The germline V gene has CDR1 SGHVS and CDR2 FQNEAQ. CDR3 length equals 16 residues. The CDR3 region is CASSSMGGALNQPQHF. The DNA of the CDR3 is TGTGCCAGCAGCTCAATGGGTGGGGCTCTCAATCAGCCCCAGCATTTT. The entire variable domain, with the rest obtained from reference TRBV7-8 and TRBJ1-5, is as follows: GAGVSQSPRYKVAKRGQDVALRCDPISGHVSLFWYQQALGQGPEFLTYFQNEAQLDKSGLPSDRFFAERPEGSVSTLKIQRTQQEDSAVYLCASSSMGGALNQPQHFGDGTRLSIL.

The genes are TRBV5-1 and TRBJ2-1; 13 bases are shared with TRBD2. Germline V CDR1 and CDR2: SGHRS, YFSETQ. Unmatched junction bases numbered 6, after V lost 4 bases and J lost 8 bases. The CDR3 has 15 residues. CDR3: CASSPTSGRLYEQFF. The CDR3 region has the DNA TGCGCCAGCAGCCCGACTAGCGGGAGGTTGTATGAGCAGTTCTTC.

The J gene is TRBJ2-7, the V gene TRBV3-1; D uncertain. V was cut by 4 bases and J by 0 bases, with 10 bases left in between. This CDR3 is 14 amino acids long. Germline CDR1 is LGHDT and CDR2 is YNNKEL (reference sequence). The CDR3: CASSPQPSSYEQYF. The CDR3 DNA reads TGTGCCAGCAGCCCACAGCCGAGCTCCTACGAGCAGTACTTC.

This clonotype was found many times. The rearrangement uses TRBV12-3 or TRBV12-4 and TRBJ2-1, with unresolved D. V lost 6 bases to trimming and J lost 7 bases, with 10 bases between them. This CDR3 comprises 12 residues. As DNA, the CDR3 is TGTGCCAGCAGCCCTTACCGGAATGAGCAGTTCTTC. Its translation is CASSPYRNEQFF.

This clonotype has more than one count but fewer than ten. This chain connects TRBV9 to TRBJ2-1, with 8 nucleotides matching TRBD2. Germline lookup yields CDR1 SGDLS and CDR2 YYNGEE. This CDR3 contains 14 residues. The V segment lost 4 bases and the J segment 9 bases; nucleotides outside the gene matches: 9. DNA for the CDR3: TGTGCCAGCAGCCCCGGGGTAGCGGGGCGTGAGCAGTTCTTC. Protein: CASSPGVAGREQFF.

This chain connects TRBV6-1 to TRBJ2-3; weak D call: TRBD1 (5 bases). The V gene lost 8 bases and the J gene lost 4 bases, with 16 bases spanning the gap. CDR3 length equals 14 residues. Germline CDR1 MNHNS, CDR2 SASEGT. Written as DNA, the CDR3 is TGTGCCAGCCGGTCGGCAGGGTCCGCAGATACGCAGTATTTT. Protein sequence: CASRSAGSADTQYF.

This clonotype was observed a handful of times. V is TRBV29-1 and J is TRBJ2-3, with a weak D call TRBD1 (6 bases). V gave up 6 bases and J gave up 2 bases, with 12 bases separating them. This CDR3 comprises 13 residues. Germline V gene lookup returns CDR1 SQVTM and CDR2 ANQGSEA. The CDR3 spells CSVTRTATDTQYF. The CDR3 region has the DNA TGCAGCGTCACCAGGACAGCCACAGATACGCAGTATTTT.

This clonotype was picked up many times. The chain has TRBV6-1 and TRBJ2-1, with 7 bases aligning to TRBD2. The ends lost 8 bases at V and 9 bases at J; junction bases unmatched: 13. The CDR3 runs to 14 residues. Looked up from germline, CDR1 is MNHNS and CDR2 is SASEGT. The DNA of the CDR3 is TGTGCCAGCGCCGGGACTACCCCAGACGGTGAGCAGTTCTTC. Amino acid sequence: CASAGTTPDGEQFF.

This clonotype was seen repeatedly, ten times or more. The chain has TRBV7-9 and TRBJ2-7; perhaps TRBD1 as D (7 bases). There are 14 residues in the CDR3. The ends were cut back, 7 bases at V and 3 bases at J, with 16 bases in the middle. From germline, CDR1 is SEHNR and CDR2 FQNEAQ (reference sequence). The CDR3, as DNA: TGTGCCAGCACCGGAGGAGGGGGCATCTACGAGCAGTACTTC. Translating gives CASTGGGGIYEQYF. Supplemented by reference TRBV7-9 and TRBJ2-7, the full variable domain reads DTGVSQNPRHKITKRGQNVTFRCDPISEHNRLYWYRQTLGQGPEFLTYFQNEAQLEKSRLLSDRFSAERPKGSFSTLEIQRTEQGDSAMYLCASTGGGGIYEQYFGPGTRLTVT.

This clonotype has a count of ten or more. The chain carries TRBV29-1 and TRBJ2-1; D call uncertain. This CDR3 spans 14 amino acids. Trimming left V 0 bases short and J 10 bases short, with 16 bases between. CDR1 and CDR2 (germline): SQVTM, ANQGSEA. CDR3 in amino acids: CSVEDPGPPEEQFF. Here the CDR3 DNA reads TGCAGCGTTGAAGATCCCGGACCCCCAGAGGAGCAGTTCTTC.

This clonotype appeared a few times. The chain couples TRBV5-1 to TRBJ1-2; no reliable D call. V was shortened by 6 bases and J by 2 bases, with 11 bases between the two germline ends. The CDR3 sequence is 13 residues long. Germline-derived CDR1 and CDR2 are SGHRS and YFSETQ. As DNA, the CDR3 is TGCGCCAGCACTCCGGACCGCAACTATGGCTACACCTTC. It codes for CASTPDRNYGYTF.

This clonotype occurred a few times. This sequence joins TRBV18 and TRBJ2-1; 7 bases are a match to TRBD1. This CDR3 has 17 amino acids. Germline CDR1 is KGHSH and CDR2 is LQKENI. Trimming took 3 bases from V and 7 from J; bases not matched to a gene: 15. Here the CDR3 reads CASSPLGQVMDGNEQFF. CDR3 nucleotides: TGTGCCAGCTCACCCCTCGGACAGGTAATGGATGGTAATGAGCAGTTCTTC. The full variable domain, completed using reference TRBV18 and TRBJ2-1, is NAGVMQNPRHLVRRRGQEARLRCSPMKGHSHVYWYRQLPEEGLKFMVYLQKENIIDESGMPKERFSAEFPKEGPSILRIQQVVRGDSAAYFCASSPLGQVMDGNEQFFGPGTRLTVL.

This clonotype was detected a few times. This chain connects TRBV12-3 or TRBV12-4 to TRBJ2-6; no firm D call. The CDR3 length is 16 residues. V was pared by 3 bases and J by 0 bases, with 9 bases between. The CDR3 protein is CASSLGSRSGANVLTF. The CDR3 DNA reads TGTGCCAGCAGTTTGGGCAGCCGCTCTGGGGCCAACGTCCTGACTTTC.

This clonotype was observed at least ten times. The J gene is TRBJ2-2, the V gene TRBV7-2, with a possible D match to TRBD2 (6 bases). V lost 1 base, J lost 3 bases, and 9 bases lay in between. Germline V gene data show CDR1 as SGHTA and CDR2 as FQGNSA. The CDR3 is made up of 15 amino acids. CDR3 in amino acids: CASSLDAGYTGELFF. CDR3 in DNA: TGTGCCAGCAGCTTAGATGCGGGATACACCGGGGAGCTGTTTTTT.

The chain is built from TRBV18 and TRBJ1-5; the D is unclear. The CDR3 consists of 14 residues. The germline V gene encodes CDR1 KGHSH and CDR2 LQKENI. Trimming left V 2 bases short and J 2 bases short, with 7 bases between. In nucleotides, the CDR3 is TGTGCCAGCTCACCAGGGAAGGGCAATCAGCCCCAGCATTTT. Translated, it gives CASSPGKGNQPQHF.

The chain uses TRBV28 and TRBJ2-5, with 8 bases aligning to TRBD1. Germline lookup yields CDR1 MDHEN and CDR2 SYDVKM. CDR3 length equals 16 residues. V dropped 6 bases and J dropped 5; count of bases not matched to a gene: 14. The CDR3, as DNA: TGTGCCAGCAGCCCCCTGAAGGACAGGGTAGAGGAGACCCAGTACTTC. It encodes CASSPLKDRVEETQYF.

This clonotype was found many times. The gene calls are TRBV10-1 and TRBJ2-3, with D perhaps TRBD2 (6 bases). CDR1 and CDR2 (germline): WNHNN, SYGVQD (reference sequence). The CDR3 consists of 14 residues. Trimming removed 4 bases at V and 2 bases at J, with 10 bases between. CDR3 bases: TGCGCCAGCAGTGCGGGGGAGATCACAGATACGCAGTATTTT. It yields the protein CASSAGEITDTQYF.

This clonotype was detected a few times. This chain links TRBV7-6 with TRBJ2-7; tentatively, D is TRBD1 (5 bases). The CDR3 contains 17 residues. Trimming shortened V by 1 base and J by 2 bases, and 18 bases separated the two germline ends. The germline gives CDR1 SGHVS, CDR2 FNYEAQ. This chain's CDR3 is CASSLEPDSRATYEQYF. In nucleotides, the CDR3 is TGTGCCAGCAGCTTAGAACCAGACAGCCGGGCGACCTACGAGCAGTACTTC. Full variable domain (remainder filled in from reference TRBV7-6 and TRBJ2-7): GAGVSQSPRYKVTKRGQDVALRCDPISGHVSLYWYRQALGQGPEFLTYFNYEAQQDKSGLPNDRFSAERPEGSISTLTIQRTEQRDSAMYRCASSLEPDSRATYEQYFGPGTRLTVT.

This clonotype was seen ten or more times. The chain has TRBV10-3 and TRBJ2-2; D is undetermined. The V and J ends lost 4 bases and 5 bases respectively, with 26 bases between them. In germline, CDR1 is ENHRY, CDR2 SYGVKD. The CDR3 consists of 19 residues. Here the CDR3 DNA reads TGTGCCATCAGTGTAGTCGGCGACTGGACCAAGGCGAGGACCGGGGAGCTGTTTTTT. It specifies CAISVVGDWTKARTGELFF.

This clonotype has only a few counts. J is TRBJ2-7 and V is TRBV12-3 or TRBV12-4; 8 bases are a match to TRBD1. V shed 6 bases, J shed 0 bases, and the junction held 4 bases outside the gene matches. The CDR3 length is 14 residues. In DNA, the CDR3 is TGTGCCAGCAGGGGGACAGGAAACTCCTACGAGCAGTACTTC. It yields the protein CASRGTGNSYEQYF.

This clonotype was seen many times. An end of the junction does not agree with germline; a read error may underlie this. V is TRBV5-1 and J is TRBJ1-1; 7 nucleotides align to TRBD1. The CDR3 runs 12 residues. Germline CDR1 SGHRS, CDR2 YFSETQ. This CDR3 is CASSLTGTEAFF. CDR3 sequence (DNA): TGTGCCAGCAGTTTGACAGGGACTGAAGCTTTCTTT.

In its sample, this clonotype was seen many times. This chain uses TRBV12-3 or TRBV12-4 with TRBJ2-2, with D unresolved. This CDR3 contains 12 residues. Deletions cut 3 bases from V and 7 bases from J, with 6 bases between. The CDR3 bases are TGTGCCAGCAGTTTCAACCGCGGGGAGCTGTTTTTT. This codes for CASSFNRGELFF.

For the CDR3, the DNA is TGTGCCAGCACAATTGGCGGGAGGCCAGACACCGGGGAGCTGTTTTTT. Translating gives CASTIGGRPDTGELFF. The chain couples TRBV27 to TRBJ2-2, with TRBD2 matching 8 bases. CDR1 is MNHEY, CDR2 SMNVEV, per germline (reference sequence). This CDR3 spans 16 amino acids. V dropped 7 bases and J dropped 3; count of bases not matched to a gene: 10.

This clonotype was seen at least ten times. The chain is built from TRBV10-3 and TRBJ2-7; TRBD2 matches at 8 bases. With 6 bases clipped from V and 5 bases from J, the junction kept 3 bases outside the gene matches. CDR3 size: 12 residues. Germline CDR1 and CDR2: ENHRY and SYGVKD. In DNA, the CDR3 is TGTGCCATCAGGATAGCGGGAAACGAGCAGTACTTC. Translated: CAIRIAGNEQYF.

In its sample, this clonotype was seen many times. The V and J genes are TRBV3-1 and TRBJ2-7; no clear D. The CDR3 is 13 amino acids. V was clipped by 0 bases and J by 0 bases, with 3 bases between them. Per the germline V gene, CDR1 is LGHDT and CDR2 is YNNKEL (reference sequence). The CDR3 bases are TGTGCCAGCAGCCAAGACCCCTCCTACGAGCAGTACGTC. This encodes CASSQDPSYEQYV.

V and J are TRBV12-3 or TRBV12-4 and TRBJ2-7; 9 bases agree with TRBD2. The CDR3 consists of 15 residues. V trimming: 5 bases; J trimming: 2 bases; junction bases outside the gene matches: 7. The chain's CDR3 is CASSPLAGTTYEQYF. CDR3 DNA sequence: TGTGCCAGCAGTCCACTAGCGGGCACCACCTACGAGCAGTACTTC.

There are many counts of this clonotype. The chain is built from TRBV28 and TRBJ2-1; TRBD2 matches at 16 bases. The CDR3 spans 13 residues. The V and J ends lost 11 bases and 9 bases, in that order; junction bases with no gene match: 4. The germline V gene has CDR1 MDHEN and CDR2 SYDVKM. CDR3 amino acids: CAEGTSGRVEQFF. The CDR3 DNA is TGTGCCGAGGGGACTAGCGGGAGGGTTGAGCAGTTCTTC.

Only a few counts were recorded for this clonotype. The chain couples TRBV20-1 to TRBJ2-1; tentative D call: TRBD2 (5 bases). V lost 5 bases to trimming and J lost 11 bases, with 19 bases between them. Germline CDR1 is DFQATT and CDR2 is SNEGSKA (reference sequence). This CDR3 is built from 13 residues. The chain's CDR3 is CSAYWRSTEKQFF. As DNA, the CDR3 is TGCAGTGCTTACTGGAGGAGTACAGAAAAGCAGTTCTTC.

The chain links TRBV30 to TRBJ1-6; D is unclear. The CDR3 is 12 amino acids. Trimming pared 5 bases from V and 7 bases from J, leaving 9 bases between. Germline CDR1 GTSNPN, CDR2 SVGIG (reference sequence). Written as DNA, the CDR3 is TGTGCCTGGGGACTTGGGAATTCACCCCTCCACTTT. This codes for CAWGLGNSPLHF.

This clonotype occurred a few times. This chain uses TRBV11-3 with TRBJ1-5; TRBD1 might be the D (6 bases). V was shortened by 5 bases and J by 5 bases, with 16 bases between the two germline ends. This CDR3 contains 15 residues. Germline CDR1 reads SGHNT; CDR2 reads YENEEA. CDR3 bases: TGTGCCAGCAGCCCCGGCGGTGGGGGGCATCAGCCCCAGCATTTT. It specifies CASSPGGGGHQPQHF.

This clonotype has more than one count but fewer than ten. The J gene is TRBJ2-7, the V gene TRBV6-1; 10 nucleotides agree with TRBD2. Germline CDR1 MNHNS, CDR2 SASEGT. There are 14 residues in the CDR3. Unmatched junction bases numbered 7, after V lost 11 bases and J lost 0 bases. The CDR3 DNA follows: TGTGCCGTACGGACTAGCGGACTCTCCTACGAGCAGTACTTC. It translates to CAVRTSGLSYEQYF.